The 14 T cell receptor beta chains presented below share a single source sample, sequenced in a study of cytomegalovirus exposure and HLA in healthy donors. It was with 60 Vbeta and 13 Jbeta primers that the PCR ran. Libraries were prepared by immunoSEQ multiplex PCR; TCRdb keeps only in-frame clonotypes and omits some of them. The table shows around 100,000 clones, with 74% occurring only once. Sequencing was carried out using PBMCs. Receptors were obtained from a man aged 50 or older in good health and CMV-seropositive.

This chain links TRBV7-8 with TRBJ1-1; tentatively, D is TRBD1 (6 bases). Trimming cost V 5 bases and J 1 base, with 11 bases left between them. The CDR3 contains 14 residues. Germline CDR1 reads SGHVS; CDR2 reads FQNEAQ. The CDR3 reads CASSGGQPNTEAFF. DNA of the CDR3: TGTGCCAGCAGCGGAGGACAGCCGAACACTGAAGCTTTCTTT.

V usage is TRBV19 and J usage is TRBJ1-5; TRBD1 aligns across 11 bases. CDR1 and CDR2 from the germline V gene are LNHDA and SQIVND (reference sequence). After removal of 6 bases from V and 5 bases from J, the junction contained 9 bases not matched to a gene. There are 16 residues in the CDR3. The CDR3 nucleotides read TGTGCCAGTAGCTATAGCGGGACAGGGGGGGATCAGCCCCAGCATTTT. Protein product: CASSYSGTGGDQPQHF.

The chain links TRBV5-1 to TRBJ2-5; D possibly corresponds to TRBD2 (5 bases). This CDR3 contains 14 residues. V lost 2 bases to trimming and J lost 0 bases, with 8 bases between them. Germline assignment: CDR1 SGHRS and CDR2 YFSETQ. CDR3 sequence reads: CASSFSGDQETQYF. Here the CDR3 DNA reads TGCGCCAGCAGCTTCTCCGGGGACCAAGAGACCCAGTACTTC.

The chain carries TRBV27 and TRBJ2-7; 11 bases agree with TRBD2. The V and J ends lost 2 bases and 2 bases, in that order; junction bases with no gene match: 8. The CDR3 covers 17 residues. Germline V gene lookup returns CDR1 MNHEY and CDR2 SMNVEV (reference sequence). CDR3 nucleotides: TGTGCCAGCAGTTTAGGAGGGACTAGCGGACTTACCTACGAGCAGTACTTC. This translates into CASSLGGTSGLTYEQYF.

This chain joins TRBV9 and TRBJ2-5; D is ambiguous. Trimming pared 0 bases from V and 4 bases from J, leaving 7 bases between. The CDR3 has 13 residues. Per germline, CDR1 SGDLS and CDR2 YYNGEE. The CDR3 DNA reads as TGTGCCAGCAGCGTAGATCCGGGAGAGACCCAGTACTTC. It yields the protein CASSVDPGETQYF.

The chain links TRBV2 to TRBJ2-2; D is possibly TRBD1 (6 bases). Trimming took 7 bases from V and 2 from J, leaving 20 bases between them. The CDR3 covers 17 residues. The germline V gene encodes CDR1 SNHLY and CDR2 FYNNEI. This CDR3 reads CASNDGTGTKNTGELFF. In nucleotides, the CDR3 is TGTGCCAGCAATGATGGAACCGGGACAAAAAACACCGGGGAGCTGTTTTTT.

This clone was picked up a small number of times. The genes are TRBV9 and TRBJ2-2; TRBD1 matches at 7 bases. The germline gives CDR1 SGDLS, CDR2 YYNGEE. The CDR3 runs 16 residues. The junction had 8 bases not matched to a gene; V was cut back by 3 bases and J by 3 bases. The CDR3 loop reads CASSAGDSKYTGELFF. CDR3 sequence (DNA): TGTGCCAGCAGCGCAGGGGACAGTAAATACACCGGGGAGCTGTTTTTT.

This chain connects TRBV6-1 to TRBJ1-1, with D perhaps matching TRBD1 (5 bases). V gave up 6 bases and J gave up 10 bases, with 9 bases separating them. Germline lookup yields CDR1 MNHNS and CDR2 SASEGT. The CDR3 has 10 amino acids. CDR3 loop: CASSSRAAFF. CDR3 DNA sequence: TGTGCCAGCAGCTCCAGGGCAGCTTTCTTT.

J is TRBJ2-5 and V is TRBV7-3, with 11 bases fitting TRBD2. The V gene's germline CDR1 is SGHTA and CDR2 FQGTGA. The CDR3 spans 16 residues. Trimming cost V 5 bases and J 2 bases; bases outside gene matches: 7. The CDR3 sequence is CASSPLAGGPQETQYF. In nucleotides, the CDR3 is TGTGCCAGCAGCCCTCTAGCGGGGGGTCCTCAAGAGACCCAGTACTTC.

The chain links TRBV19 to TRBJ2-3, with 8 bases aligning to TRBD2. Losses at the gene ends were 3 bases for V and 5 bases for J; bases not matched to a gene: 13. CDR3 size: 17 residues. From germline, CDR1 is LNHDA and CDR2 SQIVND (reference sequence). The CDR3 reads CASSMGLRGAAGDTQYF. As DNA, the CDR3 is TGTGCCAGTAGTATGGGTCTGCGGGGGGCCGCAGGAGATACGCAGTATTTT.

V is TRBV2 and J is TRBJ1-3; a weak D match, TRBD1 (5 bases). This CDR3 has 15 amino acids. V lost 4 bases and J lost 2, with 12 bases in between. Germline CDR1 reads SNHLY; CDR2 reads FYNNEI. For the CDR3, the DNA is TGTGCCAGCAGTGTAACAGGAGAGGCTGGAAACACCATATATTTT. Its protein product is CASSVTGEAGNTIYF.

The chain is built from TRBV2 and TRBJ1-5; TRBD1 agrees at 9 bases. Germline V CDR1 and CDR2: SNHLY, FYNNEI. Germline trimming cut 6 bases from V and 1 base from J; bases unmatched to any gene: 4. CDR3 size: 15 residues. CDR3 nucleotide sequence: TGTGCCAGCAGGGAACAGGGGGCCAGCAATCAGCCCCAGCATTTT. This gives the protein CASREQGASNQPQHF.

This clone was counted a single time. CDR3 sequence reads: CASSPRRGQDQPQHF. In nucleotides, the CDR3 is TGTGCCAGCAGTCCGCGACGGGGACAGGATCAGCCCCAGCATTTT. The chain is built from TRBV6-5 and TRBJ1-5; 8 bases fit TRBD1. J was trimmed by 5 bases and V by 5 bases; bases with no gene match: 8. The germline V gene encodes CDR1 MNHEY and CDR2 SVGAGI. The CDR3 extends over 15 amino acids.

This clone came up once. V gene TRBV18 combines with J gene TRBJ2-7, with a tentative D call TRBD2 (5 bases). From germline, CDR1 is KGHSH and CDR2 LQKENI. This CDR3 region has 14 residues. V lost 3 bases and J lost 0, with 9 bases in between. The CDR3 region has the DNA TGTGCCAGCTCACCCTTAACTAGCTCCTACGAGCAGTACTTC. It specifies CASSPLTSSYEQYF. Using reference TRBV18 and TRBJ2-7 for the parts outside the CDR3, the full variable domain is NAGVMQNPRHLVRRRGQEARLRCSPMKGHSHVYWYRQLPEEGLKFMVYLQKENIIDESGMPKERFSAEFPKEGPSILRIQQVVRGDSAAYFCASSPLTSSYEQYFGPGTRLTVT.